The clone carrying this T cell receptor (beta chain) has just a few counts. Its antigen is currently unknown. Trimming removed 2 bases from V and 2 bases from J, with 11 bases in between. Germline CDR1 is MNHEY and CDR2 is SVGAGI. The CDR3 is made up of 15 amino acids. The TCRbeta library was prepared with unique molecular identifiers. TCRdb reprocessed the PCR reads with MiXCR, giving one entry per CDR3 protein. Among about 190,000 distinct CDR3 sequences listed, 11% were seen once. The data were obtained in a study of T-cell reconstitution after alpha-beta-depleted transplantation in children. Broader study findings: Where some patients showed high TCRbeta diversity at day 60, it came from recipient T cells and thymic progenitors that had survived. Fresh T-cell production supplied most of the T-cell counts and diversity seen one year after transplant.

The source is a boy aged 2 to 10 with acute myeloid leukemia, due to receive a stem cell transplant. The sample in question was PBMCs, obtained before TCRalphabeta/CD19-depleted stem cell transplant. The chain combines TRBV6-5 with TRBJ2-3; a weak D match, TRBD1 (6 bases). The CDR3 nucleotides are TGTGCCAGCAGTTACGGGACACCTAACACAGATACGCAGTATTTT. Amino acid sequence: CASSYGTPNTDTQYF.